This T cell receptor (beta chain) appears in the sequencing data of a study of cytomegalovirus exposure and HLA in healthy donors. Germline V gene lookup returns CDR1 SGHTA and CDR2 FQGNSA. V shed 4 bases and J shed 5 bases, with 18 bases lying between them. This CDR3 has 15 residues. 13 Jbeta primers and 60 Vbeta primers were used for the PCR. TCRdb's table, derived via immunoSEQ multiplex PCR, lists solely in-frame clones and lacks some. The table has around 130,000 clones, approximately 78% seen once. Material for sequencing was PBMCs. This TCR was sampled from a middle-aged man in good health and CMV-seronegative. The rearrangement links TRBV7-2 to TRBJ2-7; D may be TRBD2 (6 bases). CDR3 loop: CASSSGQLALHEQYF. In DNA, the CDR3 is TGTGCCAGCAGCTCAGGTCAGCTAGCGTTACACGAGCAGTACTTC.